These 10 T cell receptor beta chains were sequenced from one sample in a study of glioma-infiltrating T cells. Using RNA template, CDR3s of TCR alpha and beta were amplified with iRepertoire arm-PCR. A single record per CDR3 protein comes from TCRdb applying MiXCR to the multiplex PCR reads. There are over 90,000 distinct CDR3 sequences in the sample; under 30% occur only once, and approximately 43% lies in the top ten. The sample comprised glioma tissue, nonneoplastic brain tissue, or PBMCs (not recorded which). The receptor set was obtained from a human donor with low-grade glioma or glioblastoma, undergoing nonglioma brain surgery, or in good health (not recorded which).

The J gene is TRBJ2-3, the V gene TRBV20-1; TRBD2 aligns across 8 bases. The CDR3 spans 14 residues. The V segment lost 3 bases and the J segment 1 base; nucleotides outside the gene matches: 3. Germline CDR1 reads DFQATT; CDR2 reads SNEGSKA (reference sequence). The CDR3 reads CSASRRGGTDTQYF. The CDR3 region has the DNA TGCAGTGCTAGCCGGCGGGGGGGCACAGATACGCAGTATTTT.

The J gene is TRBJ1-2, the V gene TRBV20-1, with a possible D match to TRBD1 (6 bases). V was cut by 6 bases and J by 4 bases, with 15 bases left in between. Germline V gives CDR1 DFQATT, CDR2 SNEGSKA (reference sequence). The CDR3 has 13 amino acids. The CDR3 region is CSATGQPSYGYTF. The CDR3, as DNA: TGCAGTGCCACGGGACAACCGTCCTATGGCTACACCTTC.

Comment on this clonotype: A much larger clone lies a single base off, so this may be a read error. The chain couples TRBV20-1 to TRBJ1-5; no clear D gene. Germline V gene lookup returns CDR1 DFQATT and CDR2 SNEGSKA (reference sequence). CDR3 length: 14 residues. V gave up 6 bases and J gave up 1 base, with 13 bases separating them. In DNA, the CDR3 is TGCAGTGCCACCGGACGGGCGAGCAATCAGCCCCAGCATTTT. Its protein is CSATGRASNQPQHF.

With respect to this clonotype: A much larger clone lies a single base off, so this may be a read error. The chain couples TRBV7-2 to TRBJ1-1; TRBD1 might be the D (6 bases). Germline V lookup: CDR1 SGHTA, CDR2 FQGNSA. The CDR3 covers 13 residues. The CDR3 nucleotides read TGTGCCAGCAGCTCTACAGGGCTAACTGAAGCTTTGTTT. It translates to CASSSTGLTEALF.

There are many counts of this clonotype. The chain links TRBV12-3 or TRBV12-4 to TRBJ2-3; no clear D gene. This CDR3 is 11 amino acids long. V was clipped by 7 bases and J by 6 bases, with 8 bases between them. The CDR3 is CASMLLDTQYF. CDR3 nucleotide sequence: TGTGCCAGCATGCTACTTGATACGCAGTATTTT.

The sample holds many counts of this clonotype. The rearrangement uses TRBV6-1 and TRBJ1-1; 8 bases fit TRBD1. CDR1 and CDR2 from the germline V gene are MNHNS and SASEGT. The junction had 3 bases not matched to a gene; V was cut back by 2 bases and J by 4 bases. The CDR3 sequence is 14 residues long. In DNA, the CDR3 is TGTGCCAGCAGTGAACAGGGGGCAGGCACTGAAGCTTTCTTT. This translates into CASSEQGAGTEAFF.

This clonotype was observed many times. The V and J genes are TRBV2 and TRBJ1-1; D ambiguous. V was trimmed by 7 bases and J by 0 bases, leaving 6 bases between them. Germline loops: CDR1 SNHLY, CDR2 FYNNEI. This CDR3 has 12 residues. This CDR3 is CASTEMNTEAFF. As DNA, the CDR3 is TGTGCCAGCACAGAGATGAACACTGAAGCTTTCTTT.

This clonotype showed up just a few times. The chain recombines TRBV19 with TRBJ2-5; perhaps TRBD2 as D (5 bases). Germline CDR1 LNHDA, CDR2 SQIVND (reference sequence). The CDR3 is 15 residues long. V was clipped by 5 bases and J by 4 bases, with 17 bases between them. As DNA, the CDR3 is TGTGCCAGTAGTGGCCTACTAGAGTCGCGAGAGACCCAGTACTTC. Protein sequence: CASSGLLESRETQYF.

In regard to this clonotype: This may be a read error, as it is one base from a much larger clone. This rearrangement joins TRBV28 to TRBJ1-1; no firm D call. The V end lost 6 bases, the J end lost 8 bases, and 13 bases lay between the germline ends. The CDR3 totals 12 residues. Germline CDR1 reads MDHEN; CDR2 reads SYDVKM. CDR3 nucleotides: TGTGCCAGCAGCCATGGAAGTTTAGAAGCTTTCTTT. This encodes CASSHGSLEAFF.

V is TRBV5-5 and J is TRBJ2-3, with D perhaps TRBD2 (5 bases). The CDR3 length is 12 residues. Deletions cut 3 bases from V and 11 bases from J, with 13 bases between. The germline V gene has CDR1 SGHKS and CDR2 YYEKEE (reference sequence). The CDR3 here is CASSYKLGMQYF. In DNA form, the CDR3 reads TGTGCCAGCAGCTACAAACTAGGGATGCAGTATTTT.